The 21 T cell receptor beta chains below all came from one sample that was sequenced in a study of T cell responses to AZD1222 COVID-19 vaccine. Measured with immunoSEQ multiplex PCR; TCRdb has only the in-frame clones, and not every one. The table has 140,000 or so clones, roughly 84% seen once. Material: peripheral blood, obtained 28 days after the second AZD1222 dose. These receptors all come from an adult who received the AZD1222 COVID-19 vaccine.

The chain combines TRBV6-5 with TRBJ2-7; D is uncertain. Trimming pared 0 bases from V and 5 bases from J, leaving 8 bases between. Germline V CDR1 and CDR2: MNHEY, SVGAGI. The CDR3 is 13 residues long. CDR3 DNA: TGTGCCAGCAGTTACTCGAACCCAGACGAGCAGTACTTC. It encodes CASSYSNPDEQYF.

The chain's CDR3 is CASSLRTVSYEQYF. The CDR3 DNA reads TGTGCCAGCAGCTTGAGGACTGTTTCCTACGAGCAGTACTTC. The chain is built from TRBV11-2 and TRBJ2-7, with D perhaps matching TRBD2 (5 bases). Trimming removed 3 bases from V and 1 base from J, with 10 bases in between. The germline gives CDR1 SGHAT, CDR2 FQNNGV. The CDR3 runs 14 residues.

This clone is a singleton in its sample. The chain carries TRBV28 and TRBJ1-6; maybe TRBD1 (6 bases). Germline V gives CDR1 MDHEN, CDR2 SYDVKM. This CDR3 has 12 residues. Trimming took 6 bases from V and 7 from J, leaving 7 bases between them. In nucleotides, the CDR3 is TGTGCCAGCAGAACAGGGAATTCACCCCTCCACTTT. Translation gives CASRTGNSPLHF.

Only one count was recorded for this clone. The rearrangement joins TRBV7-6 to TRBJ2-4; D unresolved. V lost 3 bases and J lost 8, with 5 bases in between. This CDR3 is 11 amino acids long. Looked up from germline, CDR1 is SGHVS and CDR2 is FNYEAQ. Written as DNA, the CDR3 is TGTGCCAGCAGCTTCTCCGACATTCAGTACTTC. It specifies CASSFSDIQYF.

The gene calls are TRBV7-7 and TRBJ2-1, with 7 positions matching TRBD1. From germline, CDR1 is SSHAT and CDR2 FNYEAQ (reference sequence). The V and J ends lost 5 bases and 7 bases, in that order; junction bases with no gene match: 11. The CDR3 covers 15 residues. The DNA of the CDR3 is TGTGCCAGCAGCGCCCGGACAGGTTTAGGGAATGAGCAGTTCTTC. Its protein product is CASSARTGLGNEQFF.

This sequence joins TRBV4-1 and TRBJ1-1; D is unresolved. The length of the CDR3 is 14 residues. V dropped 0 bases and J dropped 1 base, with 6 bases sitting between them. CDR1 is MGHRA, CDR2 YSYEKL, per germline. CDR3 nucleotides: TGCGCCAGCAGCCAAGATTGGCCGAACACTGAAGCTTTCTTT. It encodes CASSQDWPNTEAFF.

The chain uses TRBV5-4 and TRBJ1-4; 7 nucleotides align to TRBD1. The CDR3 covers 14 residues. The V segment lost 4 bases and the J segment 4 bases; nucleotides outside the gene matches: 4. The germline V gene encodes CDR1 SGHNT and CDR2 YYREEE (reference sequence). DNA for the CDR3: TGTGCCAGCAGCCACGGGACAGATAATGAAAAACTGTTTTTT. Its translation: CASSHGTDNEKLFF.

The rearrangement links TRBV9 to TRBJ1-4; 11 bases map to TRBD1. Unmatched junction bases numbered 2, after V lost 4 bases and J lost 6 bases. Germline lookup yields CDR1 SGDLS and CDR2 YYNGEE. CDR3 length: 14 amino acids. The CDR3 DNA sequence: TGTGCCAGCAGCTGGGGACAGGGGGATGAAAAACTGTTTTTT. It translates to CASSWGQGDEKLFF. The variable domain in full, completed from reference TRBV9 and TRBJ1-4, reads DSGVTQTPKHLITATGQRVTLRCSPRSGDLSVYWYQQSLDQGLQFLIQYYNGEERAKGNILERFSAQQFPDLHSELNLSSLELGDSALYFCASSWGQGDEKLFFGSGTQLSVL.

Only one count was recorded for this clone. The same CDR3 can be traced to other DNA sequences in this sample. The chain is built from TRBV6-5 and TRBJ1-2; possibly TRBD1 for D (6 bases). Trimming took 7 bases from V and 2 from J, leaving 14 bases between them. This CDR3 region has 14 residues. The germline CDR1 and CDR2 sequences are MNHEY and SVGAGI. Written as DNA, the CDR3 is TGTGCCAGCACCGAACGGCAGGGGAACTATGGCTACACCTTC. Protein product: CASTERQGNYGYTF.

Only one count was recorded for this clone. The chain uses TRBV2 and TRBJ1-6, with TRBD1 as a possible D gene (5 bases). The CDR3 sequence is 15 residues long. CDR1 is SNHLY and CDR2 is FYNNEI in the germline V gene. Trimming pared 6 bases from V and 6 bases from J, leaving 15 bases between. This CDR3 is CASRPSGGGNSPLHF. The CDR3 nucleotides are TGTGCCAGCAGACCCTCGGGGGGTGGTAATTCACCCCTCCACTTT.

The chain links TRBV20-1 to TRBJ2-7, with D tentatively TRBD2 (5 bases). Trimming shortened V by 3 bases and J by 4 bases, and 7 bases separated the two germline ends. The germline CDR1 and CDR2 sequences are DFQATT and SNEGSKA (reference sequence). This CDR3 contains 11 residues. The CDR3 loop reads CSASSGYEQYF. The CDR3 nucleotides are TGCAGTGCTAGTTCGGGGTACGAGCAGTACTTC.

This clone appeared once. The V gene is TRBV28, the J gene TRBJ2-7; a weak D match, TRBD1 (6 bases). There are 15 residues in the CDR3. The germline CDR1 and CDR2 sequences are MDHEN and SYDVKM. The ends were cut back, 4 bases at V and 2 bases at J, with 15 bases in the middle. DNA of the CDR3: TGTGCCAGCAGTTCACAGGGAAGAACGGCCTACGAGCAGTACTTC. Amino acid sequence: CASSSQGRTAYEQYF.

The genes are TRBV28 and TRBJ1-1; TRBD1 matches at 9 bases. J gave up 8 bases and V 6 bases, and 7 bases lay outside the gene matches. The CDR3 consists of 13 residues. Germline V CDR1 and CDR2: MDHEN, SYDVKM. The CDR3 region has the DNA TGTGCCAGCAGCTCGGGACAGGGTTCCGAAGCTTTCTTT. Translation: CASSSGQGSEAFF.

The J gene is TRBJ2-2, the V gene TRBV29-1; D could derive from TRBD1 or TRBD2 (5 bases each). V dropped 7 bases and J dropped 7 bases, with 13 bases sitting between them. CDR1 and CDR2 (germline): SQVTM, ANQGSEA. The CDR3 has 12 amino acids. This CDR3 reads CSAEGDSGELFF. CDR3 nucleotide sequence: TGCAGCGCTGAGGGAGACAGCGGGGAGCTGTTTTTT.

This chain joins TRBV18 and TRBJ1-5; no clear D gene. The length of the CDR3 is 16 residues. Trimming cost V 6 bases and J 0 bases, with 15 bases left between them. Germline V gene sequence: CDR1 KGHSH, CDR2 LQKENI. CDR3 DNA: TGTGCCAGCTCGCTAATCATGTCCGATAGCAATCAGCCCCAGCATTTT. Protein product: CASSLIMSDSNQPQHF.

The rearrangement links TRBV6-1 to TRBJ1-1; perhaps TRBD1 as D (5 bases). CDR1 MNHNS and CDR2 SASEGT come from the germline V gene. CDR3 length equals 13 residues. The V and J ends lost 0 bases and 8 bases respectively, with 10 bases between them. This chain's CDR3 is CASSEAGETEAFF. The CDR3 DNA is TGTGCCAGCAGTGAAGCAGGGGAAACGGAAGCTTTCTTT.

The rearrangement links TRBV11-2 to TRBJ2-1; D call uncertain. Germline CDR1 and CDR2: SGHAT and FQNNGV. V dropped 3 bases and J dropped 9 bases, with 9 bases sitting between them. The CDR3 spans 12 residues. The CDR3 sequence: CASSFGEVEQFF. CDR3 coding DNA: TGTGCCAGCAGCTTTGGGGAAGTTGAGCAGTTCTTC.

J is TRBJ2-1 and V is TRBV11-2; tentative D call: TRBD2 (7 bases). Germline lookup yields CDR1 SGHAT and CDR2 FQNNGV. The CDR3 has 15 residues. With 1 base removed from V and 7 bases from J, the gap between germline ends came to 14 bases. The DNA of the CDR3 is TGTGCCAGCAGCTTAGCGGGGGGCTTCTTAAATGAGCAGTTCTTC. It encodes CASSLAGGFLNEQFF. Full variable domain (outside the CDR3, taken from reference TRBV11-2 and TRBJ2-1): EAGVAQSPRYKIIEKRQSVAFWCNPISGHATLYWYQQILGQGPKLLIQFQNNGVVDDSQLPKDRFSAERLKGVDSTLKIQPAKLEDSAVYLCASSLAGGFLNEQFFGPGTRLTVL.

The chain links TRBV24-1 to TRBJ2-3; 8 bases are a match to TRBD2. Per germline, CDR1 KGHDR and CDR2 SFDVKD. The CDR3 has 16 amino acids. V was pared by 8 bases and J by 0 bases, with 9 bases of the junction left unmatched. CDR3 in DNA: TGTGCCACCAATTCGGGGGCTAGCGGGAGCACAGATACGCAGTATTTT. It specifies CATNSGASGSTDTQYF.

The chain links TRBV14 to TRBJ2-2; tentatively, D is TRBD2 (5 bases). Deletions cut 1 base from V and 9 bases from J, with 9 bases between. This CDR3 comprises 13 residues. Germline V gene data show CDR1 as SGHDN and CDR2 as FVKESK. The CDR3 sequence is CASSQVPGWELFF. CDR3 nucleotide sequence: TGTGCCAGCAGCCAAGTTCCGGGGTGGGAGCTGTTTTTT. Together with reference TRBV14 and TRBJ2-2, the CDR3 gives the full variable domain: EAGVTQFPSHSVIEKGQTVTLRCDPISGHDNLYWYRRVMGKEIKFLLHFVKESKQDESGMPNNRFLAERTGGTYSTLKVQPAELEDSGVYFCASSQVPGWELFFGEGSRLTVL.

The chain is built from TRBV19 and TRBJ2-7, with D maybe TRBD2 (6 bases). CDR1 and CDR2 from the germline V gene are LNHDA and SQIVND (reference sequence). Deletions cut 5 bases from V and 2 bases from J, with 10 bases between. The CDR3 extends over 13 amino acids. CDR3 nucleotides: TGTGCCAGTAGTGTGGGACTTACCTACGAGCAGTACTTC. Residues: CASSVGLTYEQYF.